One TCR beta chain is described in this entry. Its antigen is not identified. cDNA for each sample came from eight separate reactions. TCRdb reanalyzed the 5' RACE reads, giving one entry per CDR3 protein sequence and no DNA. This sample's table reports around 370,000 distinct CDR3 sequences. This entry comes from a study of monozygotic twins with inflammatory bowel disease. Whole-study findings and limits: No detectable difference in repertoire similarity separated concordant from discordant twins, possibly as a result of limited power.

The germline V gene has CDR1 SGHRS and CDR2 YFSETQ. The CDR3 runs to 18 residues. The sequence came from a human donor with ulcerative colitis or Crohn's disease, or a healthy co-twin of an affected twin (not recorded which). The gene calls are TRBV5-1 and TRBJ2-7. Sequenced: blood. The CDR3: CASSLFVGASAAPYEQYF.